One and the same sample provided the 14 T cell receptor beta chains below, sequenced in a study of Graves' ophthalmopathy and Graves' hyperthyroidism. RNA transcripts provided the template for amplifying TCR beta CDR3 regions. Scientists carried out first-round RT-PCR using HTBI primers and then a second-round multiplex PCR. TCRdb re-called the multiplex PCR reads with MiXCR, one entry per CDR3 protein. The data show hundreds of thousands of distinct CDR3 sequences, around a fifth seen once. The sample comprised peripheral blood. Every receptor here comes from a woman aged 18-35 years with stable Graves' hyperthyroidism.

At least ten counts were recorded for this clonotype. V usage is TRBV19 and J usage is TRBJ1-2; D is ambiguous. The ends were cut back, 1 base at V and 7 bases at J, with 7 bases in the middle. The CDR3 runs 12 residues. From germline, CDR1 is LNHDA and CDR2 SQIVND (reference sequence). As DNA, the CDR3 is TGTGCCAGTAGTATAGCCGGAAGTGGCTACACCTTC. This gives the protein CASSIAGSGYTF.

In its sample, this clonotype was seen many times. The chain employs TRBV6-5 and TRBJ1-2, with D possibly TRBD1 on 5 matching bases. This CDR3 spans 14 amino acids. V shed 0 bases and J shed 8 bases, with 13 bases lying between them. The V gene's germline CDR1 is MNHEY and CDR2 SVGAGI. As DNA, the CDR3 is TGTGCCAGCAGTTACTCCTCAGGAGGGGCGGGCTACACCTTC. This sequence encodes CASSYSSGGAGYTF.

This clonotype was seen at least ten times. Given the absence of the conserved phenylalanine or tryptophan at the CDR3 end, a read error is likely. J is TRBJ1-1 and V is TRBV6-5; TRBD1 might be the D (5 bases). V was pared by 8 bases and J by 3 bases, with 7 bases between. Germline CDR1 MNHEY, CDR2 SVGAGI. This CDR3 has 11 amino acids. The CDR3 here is CASCRDTEAFL. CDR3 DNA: TGTGCCAGCTGCAGGGACACTGAAGCTTTCCTT.

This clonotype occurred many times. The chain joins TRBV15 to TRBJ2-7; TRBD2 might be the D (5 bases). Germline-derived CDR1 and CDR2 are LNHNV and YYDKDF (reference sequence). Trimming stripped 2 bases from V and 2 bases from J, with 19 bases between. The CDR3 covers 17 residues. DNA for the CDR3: TGTGCCACCAGCAGATGGGCATGGGTCCCGGGGACCTACGAGCAGTACTTC. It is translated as CATSRWAWVPGTYEQYF.

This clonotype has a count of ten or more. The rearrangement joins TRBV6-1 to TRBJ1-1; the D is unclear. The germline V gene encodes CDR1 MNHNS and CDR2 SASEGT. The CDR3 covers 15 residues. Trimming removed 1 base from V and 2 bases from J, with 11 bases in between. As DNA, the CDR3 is TGTGCCAGCAGTGAAGTGAGGGCGGGAAACACTGAAGCTTTCTTT. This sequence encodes CASSEVRAGNTEAFF.

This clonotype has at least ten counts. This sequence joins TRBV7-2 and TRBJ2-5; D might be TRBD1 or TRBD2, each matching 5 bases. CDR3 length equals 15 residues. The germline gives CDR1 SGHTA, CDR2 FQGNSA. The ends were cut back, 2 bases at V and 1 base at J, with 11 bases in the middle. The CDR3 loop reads CASSLSGTTQETQYF. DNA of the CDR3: TGTGCCAGCAGCTTATCAGGGACCACCCAAGAGACCCAGTACTTC.

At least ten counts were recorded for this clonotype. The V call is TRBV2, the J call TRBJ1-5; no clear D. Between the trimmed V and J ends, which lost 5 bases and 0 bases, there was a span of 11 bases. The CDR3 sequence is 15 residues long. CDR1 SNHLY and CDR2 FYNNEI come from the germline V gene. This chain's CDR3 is CASSWTIYSNQPQHF. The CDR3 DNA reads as TGTGCCAGCAGTTGGACGATCTATAGCAATCAGCCCCAGCATTTT.

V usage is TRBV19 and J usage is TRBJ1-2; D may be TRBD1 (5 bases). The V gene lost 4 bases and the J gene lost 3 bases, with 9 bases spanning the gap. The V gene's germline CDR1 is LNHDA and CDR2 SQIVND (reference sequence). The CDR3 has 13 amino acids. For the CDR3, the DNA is TGTGCCAGTAGTAAGGGGAATGACTATGGCTACACCTTC. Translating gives CASSKGNDYGYTF.

The CDR3 protein is CASDGQGSGNTIYF. The CDR3 DNA sequence: TGTGCCAGCGATGGACAGGGCTCTGGAAACACCATATATTTT. The rearrangement uses TRBV28 and TRBJ1-3, with 8 bases matching TRBD1. V shed 8 bases, J shed 0 bases, and the junction held 3 bases outside the gene matches. The V gene's germline CDR1 is MDHEN and CDR2 SYDVKM. This CDR3 region has 14 residues.

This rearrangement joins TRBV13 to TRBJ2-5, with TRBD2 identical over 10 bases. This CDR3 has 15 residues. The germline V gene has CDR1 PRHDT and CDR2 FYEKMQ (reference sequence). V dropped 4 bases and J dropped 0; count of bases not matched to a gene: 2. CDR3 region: CASSYGLADQETQYF. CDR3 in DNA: TGTGCCAGCAGCTATGGACTAGCGGACCAAGAGACCCAGTACTTC.

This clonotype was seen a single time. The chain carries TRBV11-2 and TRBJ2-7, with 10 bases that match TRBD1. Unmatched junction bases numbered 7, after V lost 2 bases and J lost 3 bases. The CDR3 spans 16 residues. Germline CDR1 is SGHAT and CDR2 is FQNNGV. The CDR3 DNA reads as TGTGCCAGCAGCTTACCAGGGACAGGGGTGATCTACGAGCAGTACTTC. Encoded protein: CASSLPGTGVIYEQYF.

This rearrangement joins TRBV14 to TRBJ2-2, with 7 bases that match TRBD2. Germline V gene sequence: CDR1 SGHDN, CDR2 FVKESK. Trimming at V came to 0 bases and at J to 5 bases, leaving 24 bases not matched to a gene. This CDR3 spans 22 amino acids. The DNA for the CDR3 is TGTGCCAGCAGCCAAGATACGGGGGGAGGGGCCTTGGGGACCCCTCCGACCGGGGAGCTGTTTTTT. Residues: CASSQDTGGGALGTPPTGELFF.

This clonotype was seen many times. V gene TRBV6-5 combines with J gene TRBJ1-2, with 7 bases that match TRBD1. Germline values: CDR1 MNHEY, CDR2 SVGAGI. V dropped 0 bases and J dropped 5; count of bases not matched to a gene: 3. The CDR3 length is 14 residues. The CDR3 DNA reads TGTGCCAGCAGTTACTCGAACAGGGGTTATGGCTACACCTTC. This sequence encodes CASSYSNRGYGYTF.

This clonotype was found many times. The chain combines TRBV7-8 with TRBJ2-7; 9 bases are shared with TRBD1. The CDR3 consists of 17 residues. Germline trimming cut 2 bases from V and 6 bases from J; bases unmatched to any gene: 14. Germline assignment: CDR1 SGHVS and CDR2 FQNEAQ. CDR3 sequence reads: CASSLTGTGTTSGEQYF. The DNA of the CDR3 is TGTGCCAGCAGCTTAACCGGGACAGGGACAACATCCGGCGAGCAGTACTTC.